This T cell receptor (beta chain) was sequenced during a study of regulatory T cells. The study's findings and limits: Hydrophobic residues at CDR3 positions 6 and 7 were enriched in conventional CD4+ T cells of CD3G-deficient patients. Skewed V and J usage and few unique V-J pairs marked patient repertoires, most in Tregs.

Germline CDR1 and CDR2: SGDLS and YYNGEE. This CDR3 is built from 15 residues. J was trimmed by 3 bases and V by 3 bases; bases with no gene match: 2. The primer mix had 52 TRBV and 13 TRBJ primers. The assay was immunoSEQ multiplex PCR, and TCRdb's table has in-frame clones only and misses some. Of about 32,000 clones in the sample, roughly 90% were seen once. This clone came up once. The antigen remains unidentified. Autoimmunity was present in every CD3G-deficient patient, worse in two. Patients aged 2 to 39 years had fewer naive and more memory CD4+ and CD8+ T cells. CD4+ cells were sorted into CD25-high CD127-low regulatory cells and CD25-low CD127-high conventional cells.

This receptor was obtained from a person aged 18-30 years with CD3G deficiency. Sequencing was carried out using conventional CD4+ T cells sorted from blood. This chain connects TRBV9 to TRBJ2-1; TRBD1 agrees at 11 bases. CDR3 nucleotide sequence: TGTGCCAGCAGCGCCGGGACAGGGGGCTACAATGAGCAGTTCTTC. Protein: CASSAGTGGYNEQFF.